The source of this TCR beta chain is a study of T cell repertoires in cytomegalovirus infection. Trimming shortened V by 4 bases and J by 0 bases, and 10 bases separated the two germline ends. This CDR3 has 16 residues. CDR1 is MNHEY and CDR2 is SMNVEV in the germline V gene (reference sequence). TCRdb itself ran the reads through MiXCR, one entry per CDR3 protein. Of roughly 990,000 distinct CDR3 sequences in the sample, 30% to 40% are singletons; the top ten hold around 15%. This clonotype has only a few counts. The antigen remains unidentified. J is TRBJ2-6 and V is TRBV27, with D maybe TRBD1 (6 bases). This sequence originates from a human donor in good health (CMV status not recorded). Some clones in this sample may be carry-over from other donors' samples. The material sequenced was cultured CD8+ T cells from PBMCs, taken from culture after CMV antigen stimulation. CDR3 loop: CASSWIGGSGANVLTF. The CDR3 bases are TGTGCCAGCAGTTGGATAGGGGGCTCTGGGGCCAACGTCCTGACTTTC.